This TCR beta chain was identified in a study of cytomegalovirus exposure and HLA in healthy donors. For this clone: What it binds is not known.

PCR used 60 Vbeta primers and 13 Jbeta primers. Measured with immunoSEQ multiplex PCR; TCRdb has only the in-frame clones, and not every one. The data show approximately 110,000 clones, around 15% seen once. Findings and caveats of the study: A later analysis linked a missense variant in DCLRE1C to the trimming of TCR beta V and J genes.

In germline, CDR1 is SGHNT, CDR2 YYREEE (reference sequence). V lost 10 bases, J lost 10 bases, and 19 bases stayed unmatched. The CDR3 is made up of 15 amino acids. The TCR sequence derives from a female donor in good health and CMV-seronegative. Sequencing was carried out using PBMCs. The rearrangement links TRBV5-4 to TRBJ2-1; 8 bases map to TRBD2. The CDR3 DNA reads TGTGCCGGGTCGAGCGGGAGTGCGGTTTTAGACGAGCAGTTCTTC. Amino acid sequence: CAGSSGSAVLDEQFF.